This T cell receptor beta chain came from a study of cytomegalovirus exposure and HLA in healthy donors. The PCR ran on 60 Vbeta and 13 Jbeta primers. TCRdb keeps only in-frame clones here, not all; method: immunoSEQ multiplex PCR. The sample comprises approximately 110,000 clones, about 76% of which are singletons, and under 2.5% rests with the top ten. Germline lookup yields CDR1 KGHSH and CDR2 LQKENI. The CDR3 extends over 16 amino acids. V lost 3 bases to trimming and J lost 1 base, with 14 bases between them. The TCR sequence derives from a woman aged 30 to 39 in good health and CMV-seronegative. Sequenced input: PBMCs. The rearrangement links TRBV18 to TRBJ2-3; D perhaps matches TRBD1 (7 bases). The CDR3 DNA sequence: TGTGCCAGCTCACCCGAAGGAGGGGGCGGCACAGATACGCAGTATTTT. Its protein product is CASSPEGGGGTDTQYF. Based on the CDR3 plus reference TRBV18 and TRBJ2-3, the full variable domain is NAGVMQNPRHLVRRRGQEARLRCSPMKGHSHVYWYRQLPEEGLKFMVYLQKENIIDESGMPKERFSAEFPKEGPSILRIQQVVRGDSAAYFCASSPEGGGGTDTQYFGPGTRLTVL.